What follows are 23 T cell receptor beta chains derived from one specimen sequenced in a study of blood T cell repertoires in COVID-19. Measured with immunoSEQ multiplex PCR; TCRdb has only the in-frame clones, and not every one. In the table there are 80,000 or so clones, roughly nine tenths of which are singletons. Sequencing used peripheral blood. The source of these receptors is a middle-aged man with acute or convalescent COVID-19.

This chain joins TRBV7-6 and TRBJ2-3; 12 nucleotides line up with TRBD2. The CDR3 is 17 residues long. V gave up 3 bases and J gave up 2 bases; unmatched junction bases: 6. Germline values: CDR1 SGHVS, CDR2 FNYEAQ. CDR3 region: CASSLGLAGLPTDTQYF. The CDR3 DNA follows: TGTGCCAGCAGCTTGGGACTAGCGGGTTTACCCACAGATACGCAGTATTTT.

This rearrangement joins TRBV3-1 (or the pseudogene TRBV3-2) to TRBJ2-5, with D perhaps matching TRBD2 (5 bases). This CDR3 region has 15 residues. CDR1 and CDR2 from the germline V gene are LGHDT and YNNKEL (reference sequence). Deletions cut 1 base from V and 1 base from J, with 10 bases between. In DNA, the CDR3 is TGTGCCAGCAGCCAAGGTCGGGGAGCCCAAGAGACCCAGTACTTC. Its protein product is CASSQGRGAQETQYF.

As to this clone: The junction departs from the called germline gene at one end, perhaps through a read error. The rearrangement links TRBV4-1 to TRBJ2-3; 10 nucleotides match TRBD2. The germline V gene has CDR1 MGHRA and CDR2 YSYEKL. The CDR3 contains 12 residues. The CDR3 coding sequence is TGCGCCAGCAGCCAAGGCGGTAGCGGGAGGTCTTTT. Translated, it gives CASSQGGSGRSF.

The chain combines TRBV28 with TRBJ2-1; 9 nucleotides agree with TRBD2. There are 15 residues in the CDR3. The junction had 14 bases not matched to a gene; V was cut back by 8 bases and J by 9 bases. Germline CDR1 reads MDHEN; CDR2 reads SYDVKM. CDR3 in DNA: TGTGCCAGCTCCCCTGTTGCGGGAGGGCCGAGTGAGCAGTTCTTC. Translating it yields CASSPVAGGPSEQFF.

The chain carries TRBV2 and TRBJ2-5; unclear D gene. The germline gives CDR1 SNHLY, CDR2 FYNNEI. Trimming took off 1 base at V and 5 bases at J, with 5 bases between the two ends. The CDR3 has 12 amino acids. The CDR3 here is CASSEEEETQYF. The CDR3 coding sequence is TGTGCCAGCAGTGAAGAGGAGGAGACCCAGTACTTC.

The chain recombines TRBV29-1 with TRBJ2-1; 9 nucleotides agree with TRBD2. The length of the CDR3 is 14 residues. Germline CDR1 reads SQVTM; CDR2 reads ANQGSEA. After removal of 5 bases from V and 10 bases from J, the junction contained 12 bases not matched to a gene. CDR3 DNA: TGCAGCGTTCCCCCGGGACTAGCTCGAAGGGAGCAGTTCTTC. It yields the protein CSVPPGLARREQFF.

The chain recombines TRBV5-1 with TRBJ2-5, with 8 bases matching TRBD1. Germline loops: CDR1 SGHRS, CDR2 YFSETQ. Trimming at V came to 3 bases and at J to 7 bases, leaving 8 bases not matched to a gene. There are 14 residues in the CDR3. The CDR3 sequence: CASSSGQGMGTQYF. Here the CDR3 DNA reads TGCGCCAGCAGCTCAGGACAGGGAATGGGGACCCAGTACTTC. Variable domain in full (rest from reference TRBV5-1 and TRBJ2-5): KAGVTQTPRYLIKTRGQQVTLSCSPISGHRSVSWYQQTPGQGLQFLFEYFSETQRNKGNFPGRFSGRQFSNSRSEMNVSTLELGDSALYLCASSSGQGMGTQYFGPGTRLLVL.

CDR3: CASSQGVGPATNEKLFF. CDR3 sequence (DNA): TGTGCCAGCAGCCAAGGGGTGGGCCCTGCAACTAATGAAAAACTGTTTTTT. This rearrangement joins TRBV3-1 (or the pseudogene TRBV3-2) to TRBJ1-4; D uncertain. Germline values: CDR1 LGHDT, CDR2 YNNKEL (reference sequence). This CDR3 has 17 residues. V was pared by 1 base and J by 0 bases, with 12 bases between.

This rearrangement joins TRBV7-9 to TRBJ1-4; a weak D match, TRBD1 (6 bases). Germline V gene sequence: CDR1 SEHNR, CDR2 FQNEAQ (reference sequence). The CDR3 loop spans 15 amino acids. The V gene lost 5 bases and the J gene lost 2 bases, with 12 bases spanning the gap. The CDR3 here is CASSVIQGTNEKLFF. The CDR3 DNA is TGTGCCAGCAGCGTAATACAGGGTACTAATGAAAAACTGTTTTTT.

The CDR3 loop reads CASSSGGRANEKLFF. The CDR3 DNA sequence: TGTGCCAGCAGCTCCGGAGGGAGGGCTAATGAAAAACTGTTTTTT. The chain employs TRBV6-5 and TRBJ1-4; no definite D call. The V end was cut by 6 bases, the J end by 3 bases, with 14 bases between. The CDR3 has 15 amino acids. The V gene's germline CDR1 is MNHEY and CDR2 SVGAGI.

V and J are TRBV6-5 and TRBJ2-7, with D possibly being TRBD2 (5 bases). Germline values: CDR1 MNHEY, CDR2 SVGAGI. Trimming removed 0 bases from V and 5 bases from J, with 11 bases in between. The CDR3 has 14 residues. The CDR3: CASSYSFSDNEQYF. CDR3 in DNA: TGTGCCAGCAGTTACTCGTTTAGCGACAACGAGCAGTACTTC.

The chain joins TRBV12-3 or TRBV12-4 to TRBJ1-2; maybe TRBD1 (6 bases). This CDR3 spans 12 amino acids. Trimming took 4 bases from V and 8 from J, leaving 11 bases between them. The CDR3 coding sequence is TGTGCCAGCAGTTCATGGGGACAAGGCTACACCTTC. Translated: CASSSWGQGYTF.

The chain recombines TRBV5-5 with TRBJ1-4; TRBD1 matches 10 bases. Germline V CDR1 and CDR2: SGHKS, YYEKEE (reference sequence). J lost 7 bases, V lost 5 bases, and 8 bases had no gene match. The CDR3 has 15 residues. In nucleotides, the CDR3 is TGTGCCAGCAGTCGAACTGGGACAGGGGCTGAAAAACTGTTTTTT. It encodes CASSRTGTGAEKLFF.

The chain has TRBV28 and TRBJ2-2, with 7 bases identical to TRBD2. V lost 8 bases to trimming and J lost 3 bases; unmatched junction nucleotides: 9. Germline V gene data show CDR1 as MDHEN and CDR2 as SYDVKM. The CDR3 is 15 residues long. As DNA, the CDR3 is TGTGCCAGCCGATTAGTGGGGAGGGACACCGGGGAGCTGTTTTTT. Translation gives CASRLVGRDTGELFF.

The chain recombines TRBV24-1 with TRBJ2-2, with TRBD1 identical over 8 bases. The V gene end was trimmed by 9 bases and the J gene end by 5 bases; junction bases not matched to a gene: 10. There are 15 residues in the CDR3. Germline-derived CDR1 and CDR2 are KGHDR and SFDVKD. The chain's CDR3 is CATSSWTGRTGELFF. CDR3 bases: TGTGCCACCTCCTCTTGGACAGGGAGGACCGGGGAGCTGTTTTTT.

The gene calls are TRBV19 and TRBJ1-2, with 7 bases identical to TRBD1. Germline V gene data show CDR1 as LNHDA and CDR2 as SQIVND (reference sequence). The CDR3 consists of 13 residues. The V gene end was trimmed by 5 bases and the J gene end by 8 bases; junction bases not matched to a gene: 8. This chain's CDR3 is CASSADRVDGYTF. DNA for the CDR3: TGTGCCAGTAGTGCCGACAGGGTTGACGGCTACACCTTC.

This rearrangement joins TRBV5-1 to TRBJ2-7; 7 bases agree with TRBD2. Unmatched junction bases numbered 6, after V lost 0 bases and J lost 3 bases. Germline CDR1 SGHRS, CDR2 YFSETQ. CDR3 length: 15 residues. In nucleotides, the CDR3 is TGCGCCAGCAGCTTGGTGGCGGGAGATCACTACGAGCAGTACTTC. It is translated as CASSLVAGDHYEQYF. Filled out from reference TRBV5-1 and TRBJ2-7, the complete variable domain reads KAGVTQTPRYLIKTRGQQVTLSCSPISGHRSVSWYQQTPGQGLQFLFEYFSETQRNKGNFPGRFSGRQFSNSRSEMNVSTLELGDSALYLCASSLVAGDHYEQYFGPGTRLTVT.

The rearrangement joins TRBV14 to TRBJ2-3; no firm D call. Per germline, CDR1 SGHDN and CDR2 FVKESK. V lost 1 base and J 6 bases, leaving 5 bases between the germline ends. The CDR3 spans 12 residues. The CDR3 DNA follows: TGTGCCAGCAGCCAAGTCTCCGATACGCAGTATTTT. As protein: CASSQVSDTQYF.

The J gene is TRBJ1-2, the V gene TRBV5-1; perhaps TRBD1 as D (6 bases). V shed 4 bases and J shed 0 bases, with 10 bases lying between them. CDR3 size: 14 residues. CDR1 is SGHRS and CDR2 is YFSETQ in the germline V gene. The CDR3 is CASSPGQSNYGYTF. CDR3 sequence (DNA): TGCGCCAGCAGCCCCGGACAGTCTAACTATGGCTACACCTTC.

The chain employs TRBV12-3 or TRBV12-4 and TRBJ2-1, with TRBD2 matching over 7 bases. With 5 bases clipped from V and 3 bases from J, the junction kept 1 base outside the gene matches. The CDR3 extends over 13 amino acids. CDR3 residues: CASSTSDYNEQFF. In DNA, the CDR3 is TGTGCCAGCAGTACTAGCGACTACAATGAGCAGTTCTTC.

This clone was detected a few times. The rearrangement uses TRBV28 and TRBJ1-4; TRBD1 agrees at 9 bases. The CDR3 extends over 15 amino acids. CDR1 and CDR2 from the germline V gene are MDHEN and SYDVKM. Trimming removed 7 bases from V and 6 bases from J; junction bases left unmatched: 9. CDR3 nucleotides: TGTGCCAGCACCCACCTGACAGGGGGTCATGAAAAACTGTTTTTT. It specifies CASTHLTGGHEKLFF.

V gene TRBV6-2 or TRBV6-3 combines with J gene TRBJ2-7; 7 positions agree with TRBD1. V shed 5 bases, J shed 4 bases, and the junction held 2 bases outside the gene matches. Germline V CDR1 and CDR2: MNHEY, SVGEGT. This CDR3 comprises 12 residues. The CDR3 loop reads CASSDRDYEQYF. The CDR3 DNA reads TGTGCCAGCAGTGACAGGGATTACGAGCAGTACTTC.

The V call is TRBV6-5, the J call TRBJ1-6; 9 bases line up with TRBD1. In germline, CDR1 is MNHEY, CDR2 SVGAGI. V lost 6 bases, J lost 8 bases, and 5 bases stayed unmatched. CDR3 length: 14 residues. In DNA, the CDR3 is TGTGCCAGCAGACCACAGGGGGCTTATTCACCCCTCCACTTT. It is translated as CASRPQGAYSPLHF.